The entry below gives a single TCR beta chain sequence along with its context. Its matching antigen is unknown. CDR1 and CDR2 from the germline V gene are LNHDA and SQIVND (reference sequence). This CDR3 region has 15 residues. V gave up 9 bases and J gave up 4 bases; unmatched junction bases: 7. This sample stems from a study of OX40 agonist ivuxolimab in advanced cancers. Study-level background: Those enrolled were less than 85% male, with a mean age of around 57 years and ages from about 20 to 85. Study-level findings and limits: Doses of 0.1 to 3.0 mg/kg were accompanied by clonal expansion of CD4+ and CD8+ blood T cells by week 6.

Assay used: immunoSEQ multiplex PCR; TCRdb lists only in-frame clones, some missing. This table holds under 40,000 clones, 70% to 80% found once. Sequencing was performed on CD4+ or CD8+ T cells sorted from blood, taken in a trial of the OX40 agonist ivuxolimab. The TCR sequence derives from an adult with an advanced solid tumor such as melanoma, head and neck, liver or kidney cancer. This chain links TRBV19 with TRBJ2-2, with 11 positions matching TRBD1. The CDR3 DNA reads as TGTGCCAGCACCCGCGGGACAGGGGGCACCGGGGAGCTGTTTTTT. It codes for CASTRGTGGTGELFF.